The following is a T cell receptor (beta chain) sequence with its context. Its antigen is unidentified. Repertoires were generated with immunoSEQ multiplex PCR, while TCRdb's copy carries only in-frame clones and drops some. Of about 22,000 clones in the sample, around 79% are singletons; the top ten hold over 0.4%. This entry comes from a study of STAT5B mutations in CD4+ large granular lymphocyte leukemia. In the study overall: Among healthy donors, a particular HLA allele went with more CDR3 'QG' motifs. Study-level findings and limits: Approximately 25% of private leukemic clonotypes occurred rarely in other patients' non-leukemic repertoires.

The germline CDR1 and CDR2 sequences are LNHDA and SQIVND (reference sequence). The CDR3 has 16 amino acids. V was cut by 3 bases and J by 1 base, with 15 bases left in between. Sequencing input: CD4+ T cells from blood buffy coats. V is TRBV19 and J is TRBJ1-1; D possibly corresponds to TRBD1 (5 bases). The TCR originated in a human donor in good health. The CDR3 protein is CASSMRGFSPNTEAFF. The CDR3 bases are TGTGCCAGTAGTATGAGGGGTTTTAGCCCGAACACTGAAGCTTTCTTT.